This paragraph reports one T cell receptor beta chain. PBMCs were collected from a roughly 10 ml volume of fresh peripheral blood. Germline V CDR1 and CDR2: SGHTA, FQGNSA. The CDR3 has 18 amino acids. The germline V and J ends were trimmed by 5 bases and 8 bases, with 30 bases remaining between them. The data derive from a study of T cells in Graves' hyperthyroidism and ophthalmopathy. RNA transcripts were the template for amplifying TCR beta CDR3 regions. The primer set for the first-round RT-PCR of the TCR CDR3 was HTBI. In TCRdb, the multiplex PCR reads were re-called with MiXCR into one record per CDR3 protein. The sample has 300,000 or so distinct CDR3 sequences, over 15% seen once.

This sequence joins TRBV7-2 and TRBJ1-2, with TRBD1 as a possible D gene (6 bases). Source material: blood. The receptor comes from a woman between 55 and 75 years old with Graves' ophthalmopathy. The CDR3 sequence: CASSPRGGGQSGSYGYTF. The CDR3 DNA sequence: TGTGCCAGCAGCCCCCGCGGGGGGGGGCAAAGTGGATCTTACGGCTACACCTTC.